Following are 17 T cell receptor beta chains from one sample sequenced in a study of monozygotic twins with inflammatory bowel disease. For each CDR3 protein, TCRdb gives one entry from its re-call of the 5' RACE reads, without DNA. Found here are about 380,000 distinct CDR3 sequences; the top ten clones hold 2% to 3%. The material sequenced was blood. These TCRs come from a human donor with ulcerative colitis or Crohn's disease, or a healthy co-twin of an affected twin (not recorded which).

The chain links TRBV7-2 to TRBJ2-3; TCRdb calls TRBD1, which cannot be checked without DNA. The CDR3 is made up of 13 amino acids. In germline, CDR1 is SGHTA, CDR2 FQGNSA. This CDR3 is CASAQNRPDTQYF.

This CDR3 is CATSDRQGGQPQHF. The V gene is TRBV24-1, the J gene TRBJ1-5; TCRdb calls TRBD1, which cannot be checked without DNA. The CDR3 is 14 residues long. The germline gives CDR1 KGHDR, CDR2 SFDVKD.

The rearrangement links TRBV20-1 to TRBJ2-7; the TCRdb call, TRBD1, lacks DNA for checking. This CDR3 region has 15 residues. Germline V gene lookup returns CDR1 DFQATT and CDR2 SNEGSKA (reference sequence). The CDR3 loop is CSARPTGGAAYEQYF.

V is TRBV20-1 and J is TRBJ2-3; without DNA, the TCRdb call of TRBD1 cannot be checked. Germline CDR1 and CDR2: DFQATT and SNEGSKA (reference sequence). CDR3 length equals 15 residues. The CDR3 sequence is CSATLTGRNSDTQYF.

V and J are TRBV7-9 and TRBJ1-6; checking the TCRdb D call of TRBD1 is not possible without DNA. Germline values: CDR1 SEHNR, CDR2 FQNEAQ (reference sequence). The CDR3 sequence is 15 residues long. The CDR3 here is CASSGPGQGNSPLHF.

The chain joins TRBV29-1 to TRBJ2-1; TCRdb's assignment of TRBD2 cannot be checked, as there is no DNA. Germline CDR1 and CDR2: SQVTM and ANQGSEA. This CDR3 has 15 residues. The CDR3 loop is CSVAGTSGGNNEQFF.

The chain recombines TRBV5-6 with TRBJ2-1. Germline V gives CDR1 SGHDT, CDR2 YYEEEE. CDR3 length: 16 residues. The CDR3 spells CASSLADRAGYNEQFF.

The CDR3 spells CASSLPTSGGAQETQYF. The chain joins TRBV5-1 to TRBJ2-5; the D call from TCRdb, TRBD2, cannot be confirmed without DNA. The CDR3 is 17 amino acids. Germline V CDR1 and CDR2: SGHRS, YFSETQ.

The CDR3 is CASRYRGTRGTEAFF. J is TRBJ1-1 and V is TRBV19; the TRBD1 assignment by TCRdb is unverifiable without DNA. The CDR3 is 15 residues long. The germline gives CDR1 LNHDA, CDR2 SQIVND (reference sequence). Full variable domain (missing parts from reference TRBV19 and TRBJ1-1): DGGITQSPKYLFRKEGQNVTLSCEQNLNHDAMYWYRQDPGQGLRLIYYSQIVNDFQKGDIAEGYSVSREKKESFPLTVTSAQKNPTAFYLCASRYRGTRGTEAFFGQGTRLTVV.

CDR3 in amino acids: CASSPNSPGTYYQETQYF. V gene TRBV18 combines with J gene TRBJ2-5; absent DNA, TCRdb's TRBD1 call cannot be checked. From germline, CDR1 is KGHSH and CDR2 LQKENI. There are 18 residues in the CDR3. The entire variable domain, with the rest obtained from reference TRBV18 and TRBJ2-5, is as follows: NAGVMQNPRHLVRRRGQEARLRCSPMKGHSHVYWYRQLPEEGLKFMVYLQKENIIDESGMPKERFSAEFPKEGPSILRIQQVVRGDSAAYFCASSPNSPGTYYQETQYFGPGTRLLVL.

The chain joins TRBV6-1 to TRBJ1-2. Germline V gene sequence: CDR1 MNHNS, CDR2 SASEGT. CDR3 length: 15 residues. This chain's CDR3 is CASSPPWQSTYGYTF.

The chain employs TRBV7-3 and TRBJ2-3; the D call of TRBD1 rests on TCRdb alone, since no DNA is present to check it. Germline CDR1 and CDR2: SGHTA and FQGTGA. There are 16 residues in the CDR3. The CDR3 loop is CATKPVGGGVTDTQYF.

The CDR3 sequence is CASSSRGTGVGELFF. The rearrangement links TRBV5-1 to TRBJ2-2; TCRdb gives TRBD1 as the D gene, but with no DNA this cannot be confirmed. CDR1 SGHRS and CDR2 YFSETQ come from the germline V gene. This CDR3 is built from 15 residues.

The chain recombines TRBV7-9 with TRBJ1-1; without DNA, the TCRdb call of TRBD1 cannot be checked. The germline gives CDR1 SEHNR, CDR2 FQNEAQ (reference sequence). The length of the CDR3 is 12 residues. CDR3 amino acids: CASTLGQFEAFF.

The V and J genes are TRBV12-3 or TRBV12-4 and TRBJ2-3; TCRdb's assignment of TRBD2 cannot be checked, as there is no DNA. The CDR3 contains 16 residues. The chain's CDR3 is CASSPLRTSSTDTQYF.

The rearrangement uses TRBV6-5 and TRBJ1-1; the TRBD1 assignment by TCRdb is unverifiable without DNA. This CDR3 is 15 amino acids long. Germline assignment: CDR1 MNHEY and CDR2 SVGAGI. The CDR3: CASRYDDRMNTEAFF.

J is TRBJ1-2 and V is TRBV29-1; absent DNA, TCRdb's TRBD1 call cannot be checked. Germline loops: CDR1 SQVTM, CDR2 ANQGSEA. The CDR3 loop spans 14 amino acids. CDR3 sequence: CSAGTAGDSGGYTF.